The 26 T cell receptor beta chains presented below share a single source sample, sequenced in a study of shared clonotypes between healthy human individuals. The data were produced by immunoSEQ multiplex PCR, yet TCRdb's version contains in-frame clones alone and is incomplete. The profile covers about 2.3 million clones, with about 90% appearing a single time and around 0.38% taken by the ten largest. Sequencing used naive CD4+ T cells from PBMCs. As to subset: CD45RA+ positively selected. The receptors shown here come from a young man in good health. Some clones in this sample may be carry-over from other donors' samples.

The CDR3 DNA is TGTGCCAGCAGCCCCCTAGTGAGAACCCGTGAGACCCAGTACTTC. Translated: CASSPLVRTRETQYF. The chain joins TRBV7-2 to TRBJ2-5; D not resolved. Germline assignment: CDR1 SGHTA and CDR2 FQGNSA. The CDR3 has 15 residues. V was trimmed by 5 bases and J by 5 bases, leaving 18 bases between them. Together with reference TRBV7-2 and TRBJ2-5, the CDR3 gives the full variable domain: GAGVSQSPSNKVTEKGKDVELRCDPISGHTALYWYRQSLGQGLEFLIYFQGNSAPDKSGLPSDRFSAERTGGSVSTLTIQRTQQEDSAVYLCASSPLVRTRETQYFGPGTRLLVL.

The chain employs TRBV5-1 and TRBJ1-3; 12 nucleotides line up with TRBD1. The germline gives CDR1 SGHRS, CDR2 YFSETQ. V lost 0 bases, J lost 2 bases, and 12 bases stayed unmatched. This CDR3 has 20 amino acids. Written as DNA, the CDR3 is TGCGCCAGCAGCTTGGGGGACAGGGGGCGATTTCTGAACCCTGGAAACACCATATATTTT. Amino acids: CASSLGDRGRFLNPGNTIYF.

The chain recombines TRBV6-1 with TRBJ1-1; D uncertain. The CDR3 runs 13 residues. V dropped 7 bases and J dropped 4 bases, with 13 bases sitting between them. The germline CDR1 and CDR2 sequences are MNHNS and SASEGT. CDR3 protein: CASTQAGTTEAFF. The DNA of the CDR3 is TGTGCCAGCACGCAGGCCGGTACCACTGAAGCTTTCTTT.

The chain joins TRBV28 to TRBJ1-2; D is perhaps TRBD1 (5 bases). Germline V gene sequence: CDR1 MDHEN, CDR2 SYDVKM. The CDR3 has 15 amino acids. V gave up 6 bases and J gave up 0 bases, with 14 bases separating them. CDR3 bases: TGTGCCAGCAGGAGGGGAACAGGTTCTAACTATGGCTACACCTTC. Encoded protein: CASRRGTGSNYGYTF.

This sequence joins TRBV28 and TRBJ1-1, with D unresolved. V was clipped by 7 bases and J by 1 base, with 16 bases between them. The CDR3 is made up of 15 amino acids. CDR1 MDHEN and CDR2 SYDVKM come from the germline V gene. CDR3 sequence: CASTTPGRGNTEAFF. The CDR3 DNA reads as TGTGCCAGCACCACTCCGGGTCGGGGGAACACTGAAGCTTTCTTT.

The chain combines TRBV11-3 with TRBJ2-2; D unclear. Germline V gene data show CDR1 as SGHNT and CDR2 as YENEEA. Trimming took off 2 bases at V and 7 bases at J, with 11 bases between the two ends. The CDR3 loop spans 14 amino acids. CDR3 protein: CASSLKTAGGELFF. CDR3 in DNA: TGTGCCAGCAGCTTAAAGACCGCTGGCGGGGAGCTGTTTTTT. The complete variable domain, with remaining parts taken from reference TRBV11-3 and TRBJ2-2, reads EAGVVQSPRYKIIEKKQPVAFWCNPISGHNTLYWYLQNLGQGPELLIRYENEEAVDDSQLPKDRFSAERLKGVDSTLKIQPAELGDSAVYLCASSLKTAGGELFFGEGSRLTVL.

Concerning this clone itself: Other DNA variants within this sample encode the same CDR3. The V call is TRBV15, the J call TRBJ1-5; TRBD1 matches at 10 bases. This CDR3 region has 15 residues. The ends lost 1 base at V and 4 bases at J; junction bases unmatched: 1. Germline V gene sequence: CDR1 LNHNV, CDR2 YYDKDF (reference sequence). The CDR3 DNA reads TGTGCCACCAGCAGAGGGACAGGGGGGAATCAGCCCCAGCATTTT. Translation: CATSRGTGGNQPQHF.

V gene TRBV5-6 combines with J gene TRBJ1-5, with no clear D. The length of the CDR3 is 13 residues. Germline lookup yields CDR1 SGHDT and CDR2 YYEEEE. Trimming left V 1 base short and J 9 bases short, with 11 bases between. CDR3 coding DNA: TGTGCCAGCAGCTTGAGGGTCGGAGGGCCCCAGCATTTT. Translation: CASSLRVGGPQHF.

V is TRBV6-6 and J is TRBJ1-1; 8 nucleotides line up with TRBD1. V shed 0 bases, J shed 1 base, and the junction held 4 bases outside the gene matches. This CDR3 is built from 16 residues. The germline CDR1 and CDR2 sequences are MNHNY and SVGAGI (reference sequence). In DNA form, the CDR3 reads TGTGCCAGCAGTTACTCATTGACAGGGGCGAACACTGAAGCTTTCTTT. Protein sequence: CASSYSLTGANTEAFF.

The rearrangement uses TRBV5-1 and TRBJ1-3; D gene unclear. CDR3 length equals 14 residues. Germline-derived CDR1 and CDR2 are SGHRS and YFSETQ. Trimming took 7 bases from V and 0 from J, leaving 11 bases between them. CDR3 sequence reads: CASAPRDSGNTIYF. The CDR3, as DNA: TGCGCCAGCGCCCCACGAGACTCTGGAAACACCATATATTTT.

CDR3: CASSPREANTGELFF. In DNA, the CDR3 is TGCGCCAGCAGCCCCCGGGAAGCGAACACCGGGGAGCTGTTTTTT. The chain employs TRBV5-1 and TRBJ2-2; D possibly corresponds to TRBD2 (5 bases). The V gene lost 4 bases and the J gene lost 0 bases, with 10 bases spanning the gap. This CDR3 is built from 15 residues. Germline values: CDR1 SGHRS, CDR2 YFSETQ.

The chain is built from TRBV25-1 and TRBJ2-2; D gene unclear. The germline CDR1 and CDR2 sequences are MGHDK and SYGVNS. The CDR3 sequence is 13 residues long. Trimming took off 2 bases at V and 6 bases at J, with 7 bases between the two ends. The CDR3 loop is CASSEPPAGELFF. The CDR3 DNA sequence: TGTGCCAGCAGTGAACCCCCAGCCGGGGAGCTGTTTTTT.

V and J are TRBV19 and TRBJ2-7; no clear D. Between the trimmed V and J ends, which lost 4 bases and 0 bases, there was a span of 7 bases. The germline gives CDR1 LNHDA, CDR2 SQIVND (reference sequence). There are 13 residues in the CDR3. CDR3 region: CASSTANSYEQYF. In nucleotides, the CDR3 is TGTGCCAGTAGTACGGCTAACTCCTACGAGCAGTACTTC.

This sequence joins TRBV7-3 and TRBJ1-1; a weak D match, TRBD1 (6 bases). The CDR3 loop spans 15 amino acids. Looked up from germline, CDR1 is SGHTA and CDR2 is FQGTGA. V lost 2 bases and J lost 4, with 14 bases in between. CDR3 bases: TGTGCCAGCAGCTTAGGGGGCGGCGTACCCACTGAAGCTTTCTTT. Protein: CASSLGGGVPTEAFF.

Turning to this clone: This likely comes from a read error, as the CDR3 has no conserved phenylalanine or tryptophan at its end. The DNA is omitted, as the CDR3 cannot be located on it reliably, and the CDR3 follows TCRdb's listing. This chain uses TRBV9 with TRBJ2-7. Germline loops: CDR1 SGDLS, CDR2 YYNGEE. 9 amino acids form the CDR3, both terminal residues included. This CDR3 is CASSPRTAI.

The chain carries TRBV5-1 and TRBJ1-1; 8 bases map to TRBD1. Germline CDR1 reads SGHRS; CDR2 reads YFSETQ. V was clipped by 2 bases and J by 2 bases; unmatched bases: 5. CDR3 length: 15 residues. CDR3 nucleotide sequence: TGCGCCAGCAGCTTAGCACAGGGGGGAAACACTGAAGCTTTCTTT. Amino acid sequence: CASSLAQGGNTEAFF.

The chain couples TRBV28 to TRBJ2-1, with D perhaps TRBD1 (5 bases). The germline V and J ends were trimmed by 7 bases and 9 bases, with 13 bases remaining between them. Germline lookup yields CDR1 MDHEN and CDR2 SYDVKM. This CDR3 region has 12 residues. This chain's CDR3 is CASNQGALEQFF. The CDR3 coding sequence is TGTGCCAGCAATCAAGGGGCACTTGAGCAGTTCTTC.

This chain connects TRBV28 to TRBJ1-4; D possibly corresponds to TRBD1 (5 bases). V was clipped by 4 bases and J by 1 base, with 16 bases between them. There are 17 residues in the CDR3. Germline assignment: CDR1 MDHEN and CDR2 SYDVKM. CDR3 DNA: TGTGCCAGCAGTTCCCCTCGACCGGGGGGAACTAATGAAAAACTGTTTTTT. Protein: CASSSPRPGGTNEKLFF.

V and J are TRBV7-2 and TRBJ1-5; 9 bases are shared with TRBD1. Losses at the gene ends were 5 bases for V and 3 bases for J; bases not matched to a gene: 2. Germline V gene data show CDR1 as SGHTA and CDR2 as FQGNSA. The CDR3 covers 14 residues. The CDR3 sequence is CASSGTGNNQPQHF. CDR3 nucleotides: TGTGCCAGCAGCGGGACAGGGAACAATCAGCCCCAGCATTTT.

V usage is TRBV5-8 and J usage is TRBJ1-2; D not resolved. The CDR3 spans 13 residues. Trimming took 0 bases from V and 8 from J, leaving 11 bases between them. CDR1 and CDR2 from the germline V gene are SGHTS and YDEGEE. The CDR3 DNA sequence: TGTGCCAGCAGCTTGGTTCGGGTGGGCGGCTACACCTTC. It encodes CASSLVRVGGYTF. The full variable domain, completed using reference TRBV5-8 and TRBJ1-2, is EAGVTQSPTHLIKTRGQQATLRCSPISGHTSVYWYQQALGLGLQFLLWYDEGEERNRGNFPPRFSGRQFPNYSSELNVNALELEDSALYLCASSLVRVGGYTFGSGTRLTVV.

This chain connects TRBV15 to TRBJ2-1, with 7 bases lining up with TRBD2. The CDR3 is 19 residues long. After removal of 0 bases from V and 7 bases from J, the junction contained 18 bases not matched to a gene. Germline values: CDR1 LNHNV, CDR2 YYDKDF (reference sequence). The CDR3 DNA reads as TGTGCCACCAGCAGAGAGATCGGCCCCTCGCGGACTAGATGGAATGAGCAGTTCTTC. Translation: CATSREIGPSRTRWNEQFF.

The chain employs TRBV10-3 and TRBJ1-2; 10 nucleotides line up with TRBD1. V lost 3 bases and J lost 4; bases outside the gene matches: 11. Germline assignment: CDR1 ENHRY and CDR2 SYGVKD. The CDR3 consists of 17 residues. DNA for the CDR3: TGTGCCATCAGTGATCAACGACAGGGGGCCCAGGGCTATGGCTACACCTTC. Protein product: CAISDQRQGAQGYGYTF.

In the case of this clone: The conserved final phenylalanine or tryptophan is absent from the CDR3, which likely points to a read error. The DNA of the CDR3 is TGCAGTGCTAATAGCAATCAGCCCCAGCATCTT. Amino acids: CSANSNQPQHL. The V gene is TRBV20-1, the J gene TRBJ1-5; no definite D call. V lost 4 bases to trimming and J lost 0 bases, with 1 base between them. The germline V gene has CDR1 DFQATT and CDR2 SNEGSKA (reference sequence). This CDR3 comprises 11 residues.

This clone was recorded only once. This chain links TRBV7-9 with TRBJ2-2; D perhaps matches TRBD2 (6 bases). The CDR3 totals 14 residues. Germline loops: CDR1 SEHNR, CDR2 FQNEAQ (reference sequence). The V end lost 5 bases, the J end lost 6 bases, and 13 bases lay between the germline ends. The CDR3 DNA reads as TGTGCCAGCAGCGGCGGAGGGGTACCCGGGGAGCTGTTTTTT. Encoded protein: CASSGGGVPGELFF.

The V gene is TRBV9, the J gene TRBJ1-2; 8 nucleotides align to TRBD1. From germline, CDR1 is SGDLS and CDR2 YYNGEE. After removal of 3 bases from V and 8 bases from J, the junction contained 9 bases not matched to a gene. The CDR3 runs 14 residues. The CDR3: CASSDRTGRRGYTF. CDR3 DNA sequence: TGTGCCAGCAGCGACCGGACAGGGAGGAGAGGCTACACCTTC. Complete variable domain (other parts from reference TRBV9 and TRBJ1-2): DSGVTQTPKHLITATGQRVTLRCSPRSGDLSVYWYQQSLDQGLQFLIQYYNGEERAKGNILERFSAQQFPDLHSELNLSSLELGDSALYFCASSDRTGRRGYTFGSGTRLTVV.

This sequence joins TRBV2 and TRBJ1-2; D gene ambiguous. CDR3 size: 14 residues. Trimming cost V 6 bases and J 1 base, with 12 bases left between them. In germline, CDR1 is SNHLY, CDR2 FYNNEI. CDR3 DNA: TGTGCCAGCAGCCCGGATTGGGATAACTATGGCTACACCTTC. Translating it yields CASSPDWDNYGYTF.